This TCR beta chain came from a study of shared clonotypes between healthy human individuals. Repertoires were generated with immunoSEQ multiplex PCR, while TCRdb's copy carries only in-frame clones and drops some. The data show about 2,200,000 clones, more than 85% seen once. As defined, naive CD8 cells were CD45RO-negative and positively selected for CCR7, with terminally differentiated effector memory CD45RA+ cells excluded. With V trimmed by 7 bases and J by 6 bases, 7 bases remained unmatched. This CDR3 comprises 12 residues. Germline V gene data show CDR1 as SQVTM and CDR2 as ANQGSEA. The clonotype originates from a man between 18 and 35 years old in good health. Some clones in this sample may be carry-over from other donors' samples. This chain uses TRBV29-1 with TRBJ1-2; 8 bases match TRBD1. Material: naive CD8+ T cells from PBMCs. The CDR3 region is CSARTGRDGYTF. The DNA for the CDR3 is TGCAGCGCCCGGACAGGGCGGGATGGCTACACCTTC.